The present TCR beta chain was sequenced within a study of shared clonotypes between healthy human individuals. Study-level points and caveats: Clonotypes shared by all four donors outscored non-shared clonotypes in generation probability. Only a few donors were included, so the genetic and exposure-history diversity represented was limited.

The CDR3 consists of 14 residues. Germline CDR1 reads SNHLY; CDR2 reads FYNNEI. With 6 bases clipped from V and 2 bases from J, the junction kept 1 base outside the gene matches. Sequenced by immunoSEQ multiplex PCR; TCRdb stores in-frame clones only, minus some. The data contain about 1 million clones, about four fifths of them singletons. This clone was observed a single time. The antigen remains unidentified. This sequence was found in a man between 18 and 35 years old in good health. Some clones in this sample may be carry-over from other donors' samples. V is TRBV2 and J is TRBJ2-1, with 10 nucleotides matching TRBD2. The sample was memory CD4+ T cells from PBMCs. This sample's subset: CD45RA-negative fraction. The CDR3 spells CASRGTSAYNEQFF. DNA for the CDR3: TGTGCCAGCAGAGGGACTAGCGCCTACAATGAGCAGTTCTTC. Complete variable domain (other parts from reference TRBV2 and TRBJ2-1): EPEVTQTPSHQVTQMGQEVILRCVPISNHLYFYWYRQILGQKVEFLVSFYNNEISEKSEIFDDQFSVERPDGSNFTLKIRSTKLEDSAMYFCASRGTSAYNEQFFGPGTRLTVL.